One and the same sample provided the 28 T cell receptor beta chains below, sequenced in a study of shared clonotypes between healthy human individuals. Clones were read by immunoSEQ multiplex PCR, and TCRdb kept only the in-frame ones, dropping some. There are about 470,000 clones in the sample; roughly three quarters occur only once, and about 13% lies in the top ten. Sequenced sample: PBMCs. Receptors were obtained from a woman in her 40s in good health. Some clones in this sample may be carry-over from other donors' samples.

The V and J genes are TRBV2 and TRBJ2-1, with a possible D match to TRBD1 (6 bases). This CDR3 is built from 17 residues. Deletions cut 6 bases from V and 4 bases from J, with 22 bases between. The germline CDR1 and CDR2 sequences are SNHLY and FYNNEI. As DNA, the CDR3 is TGTGCCAGCAGCCCCATAGACTGGGCAGGGGAGTACAATGAGCAGTTCTTC. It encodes CASSPIDWAGEYNEQFF. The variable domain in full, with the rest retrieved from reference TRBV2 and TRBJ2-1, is EPEVTQTPSHQVTQMGQEVILRCVPISNHLYFYWYRQILGQKVEFLVSFYNNEISEKSEIFDDQFSVERPDGSNFTLKIRSTKLEDSAMYFCASSPIDWAGEYNEQFFGPGTRLTVL.

The CDR3 DNA sequence: TGTGCCAGCTCACCATATGGACAGGGACCCTACGAGCAGTACTTC. Its protein is CASSPYGQGPYEQYF. The V and J genes are TRBV18 and TRBJ2-7; 8 bases fit TRBD1. CDR3 length: 15 amino acids. Germline V lookup: CDR1 KGHSH, CDR2 LQKENI. After removal of 2 bases from V and 2 bases from J, the junction contained 5 bases not matched to a gene.

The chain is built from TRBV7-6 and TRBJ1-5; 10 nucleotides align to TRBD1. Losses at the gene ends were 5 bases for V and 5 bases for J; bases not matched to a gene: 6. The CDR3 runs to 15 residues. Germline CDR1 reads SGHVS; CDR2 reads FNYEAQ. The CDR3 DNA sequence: TGTGCCAGCAGCGCAGGGACAGGGGTGGATCAGCCCCAGCATTTT. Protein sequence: CASSAGTGVDQPQHF.

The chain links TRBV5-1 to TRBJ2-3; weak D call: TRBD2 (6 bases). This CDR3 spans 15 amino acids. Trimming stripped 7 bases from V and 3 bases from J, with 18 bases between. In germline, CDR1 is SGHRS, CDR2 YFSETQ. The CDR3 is CASARGGMVTDTQYF. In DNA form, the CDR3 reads TGCGCCAGCGCCCGGGGCGGGATGGTAACAGATACGCAGTATTTT.

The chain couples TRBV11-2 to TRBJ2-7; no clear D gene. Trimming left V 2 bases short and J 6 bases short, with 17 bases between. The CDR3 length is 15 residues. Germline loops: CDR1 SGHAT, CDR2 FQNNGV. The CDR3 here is CASSLRYQFASEQYF. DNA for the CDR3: TGTGCCAGCAGCTTACGTTACCAATTTGCGTCCGAGCAGTACTTC.

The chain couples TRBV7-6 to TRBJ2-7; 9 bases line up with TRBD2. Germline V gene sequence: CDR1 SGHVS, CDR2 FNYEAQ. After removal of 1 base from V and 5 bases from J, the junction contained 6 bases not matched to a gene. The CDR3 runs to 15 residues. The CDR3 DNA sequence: TGTGCCAGCAGCTTAGTGGCGGGAGGGCCCCACGAGCAGTACTTC. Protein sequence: CASSLVAGGPHEQYF. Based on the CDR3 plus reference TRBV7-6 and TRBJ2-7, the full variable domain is GAGVSQSPRYKVTKRGQDVALRCDPISGHVSLYWYRQALGQGPEFLTYFNYEAQQDKSGLPNDRFSAERPEGSISTLTIQRTEQRDSAMYRCASSLVAGGPHEQYFGPGTRLTVT.

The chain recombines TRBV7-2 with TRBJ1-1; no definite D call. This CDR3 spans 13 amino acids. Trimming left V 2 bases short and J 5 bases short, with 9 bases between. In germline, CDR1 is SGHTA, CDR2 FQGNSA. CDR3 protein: CASSLSWGTEAFF. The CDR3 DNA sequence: TGTGCCAGCAGCTTATCGTGGGGTACTGAAGCTTTCTTT.

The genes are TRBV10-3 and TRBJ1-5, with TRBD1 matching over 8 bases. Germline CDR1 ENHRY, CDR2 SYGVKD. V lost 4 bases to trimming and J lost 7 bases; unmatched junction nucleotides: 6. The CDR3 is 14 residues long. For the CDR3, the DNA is TGTGCCATCAGTGCACAGGGGGAAGGGCAGCCCCAGCATTTT. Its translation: CAISAQGEGQPQHF.

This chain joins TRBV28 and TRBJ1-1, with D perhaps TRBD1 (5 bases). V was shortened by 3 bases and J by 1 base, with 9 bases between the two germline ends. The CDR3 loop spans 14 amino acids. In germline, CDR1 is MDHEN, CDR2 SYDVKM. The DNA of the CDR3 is TGTGCCAGCAGTTTTGGAGGGGAGAACACTGAAGCTTTCTTT. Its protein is CASSFGGENTEAFF.

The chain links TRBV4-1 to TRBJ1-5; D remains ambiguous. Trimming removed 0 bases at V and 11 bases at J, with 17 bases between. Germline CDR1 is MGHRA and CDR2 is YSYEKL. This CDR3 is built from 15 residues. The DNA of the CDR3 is TGCGCCAGCAGCCAAGACCACTACGCCCAATTGTCCCAGCATTTT. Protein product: CASSQDHYAQLSQHF.

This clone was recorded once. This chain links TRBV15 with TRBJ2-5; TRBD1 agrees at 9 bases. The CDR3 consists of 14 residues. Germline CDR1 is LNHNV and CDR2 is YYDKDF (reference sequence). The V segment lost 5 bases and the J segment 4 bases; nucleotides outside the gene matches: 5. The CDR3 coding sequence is TGTGCCACCAGCGGGGACAGGGAGGCAGAGACCCAGTACTTC. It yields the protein CATSGDREAETQYF.

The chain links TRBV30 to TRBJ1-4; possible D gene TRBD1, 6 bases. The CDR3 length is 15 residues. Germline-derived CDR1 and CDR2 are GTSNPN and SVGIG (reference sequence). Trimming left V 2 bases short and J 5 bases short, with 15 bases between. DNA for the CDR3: TGTGCCTGGAGTTCACCCGAGCAGGGGAATGAAAAACTGTTTTTT. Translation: CAWSSPEQGNEKLFF.

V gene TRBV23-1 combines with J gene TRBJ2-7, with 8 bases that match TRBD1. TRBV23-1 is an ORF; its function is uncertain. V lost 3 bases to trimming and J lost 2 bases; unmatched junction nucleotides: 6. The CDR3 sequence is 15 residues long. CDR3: CASSHPRTGTYEQYF. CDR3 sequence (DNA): TGCGCCAGCAGTCATCCCCGGACAGGGACCTACGAGCAGTACTTC.

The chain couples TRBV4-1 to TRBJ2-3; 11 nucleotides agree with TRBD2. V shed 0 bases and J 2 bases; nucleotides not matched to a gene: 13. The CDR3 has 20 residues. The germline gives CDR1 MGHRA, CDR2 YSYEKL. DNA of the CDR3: TGCGCCAGCAGCCAAGATGGGCGACTAGCGGGAAGGGGTTCCACAGATACGCAGTATTTT. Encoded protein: CASSQDGRLAGRGSTDTQYF.

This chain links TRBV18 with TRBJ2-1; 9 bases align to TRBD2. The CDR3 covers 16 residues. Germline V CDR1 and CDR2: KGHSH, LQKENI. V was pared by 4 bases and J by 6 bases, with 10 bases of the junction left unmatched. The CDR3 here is CASSLLAGQLSNEQFF. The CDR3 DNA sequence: TGTGCCAGCTCACTCCTAGCGGGACAGCTAAGCAATGAGCAGTTCTTC.

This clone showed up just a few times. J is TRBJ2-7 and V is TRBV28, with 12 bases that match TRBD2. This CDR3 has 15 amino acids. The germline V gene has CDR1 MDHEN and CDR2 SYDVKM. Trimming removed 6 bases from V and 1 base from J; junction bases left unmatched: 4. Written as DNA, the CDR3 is TGTGCCAGCAGAATTACTAGCGGGAGGTCCTACGAGCAGTACTTC. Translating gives CASRITSGRSYEQYF.

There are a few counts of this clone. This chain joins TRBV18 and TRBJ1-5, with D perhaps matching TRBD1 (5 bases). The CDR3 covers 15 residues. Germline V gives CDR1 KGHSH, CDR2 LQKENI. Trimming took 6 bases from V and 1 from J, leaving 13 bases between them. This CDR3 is CASSLGTGSNQPQHF. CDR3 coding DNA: TGTGCCAGCTCCCTCGGGACTGGAAGCAATCAGCCCCAGCATTTT.

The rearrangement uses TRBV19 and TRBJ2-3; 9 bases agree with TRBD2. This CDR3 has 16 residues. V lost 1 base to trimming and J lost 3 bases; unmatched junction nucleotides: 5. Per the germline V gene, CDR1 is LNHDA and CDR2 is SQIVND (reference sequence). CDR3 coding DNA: TGTGCCAGTAGTATAGGAGGCGGGAGGGGGACAGATACGCAGTATTTT. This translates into CASSIGGGRGTDTQYF. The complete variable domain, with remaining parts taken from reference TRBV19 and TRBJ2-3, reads DGGITQSPKYLFRKEGQNVTLSCEQNLNHDAMYWYRQDPGQGLRLIYYSQIVNDFQKGDIAEGYSVSREKKESFPLTVTSAQKNPTAFYLCASSIGGGRGTDTQYFGPGTRLTVL.

CDR3 sequence (DNA): TGTGCCAGCAGCAGAGACACATCCACAGATACGCAGTATTTT. Amino acid sequence: CASSRDTSTDTQYF. The rearrangement uses TRBV7-9 and TRBJ2-3; unclear D gene. Germline V gives CDR1 SEHNR, CDR2 FQNEAQ (reference sequence). Deletions cut 5 bases from V and 2 bases from J, with 11 bases between. This CDR3 comprises 14 residues.

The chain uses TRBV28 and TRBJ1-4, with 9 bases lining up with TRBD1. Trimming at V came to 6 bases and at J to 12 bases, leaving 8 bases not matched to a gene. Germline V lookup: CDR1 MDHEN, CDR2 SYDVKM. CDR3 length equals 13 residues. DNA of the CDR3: TGTGCCAGCAGGACAGGGGGGACTGGAGAACTGTTTTTT. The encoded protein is CASRTGGTGELFF.

Here the CDR3 DNA reads TGTGCCAGTAGTCCTCGCGGGCGCCTCGGGTTTGAGCAGTACTTC. Encoded protein: CASSPRGRLGFEQYF. The V gene is TRBV19, the J gene TRBJ2-7; D may be TRBD2 (5 bases). Trimming shortened V by 5 bases and J by 7 bases, and 21 bases separated the two germline ends. The CDR3 runs 15 residues. Germline lookup yields CDR1 LNHDA and CDR2 SQIVND (reference sequence).

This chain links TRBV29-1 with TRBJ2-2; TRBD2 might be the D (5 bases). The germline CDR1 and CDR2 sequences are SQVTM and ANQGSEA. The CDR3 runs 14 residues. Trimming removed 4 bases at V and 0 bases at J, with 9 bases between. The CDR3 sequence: CSVAGIANTGELFF. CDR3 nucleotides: TGCAGCGTTGCCGGGATCGCGAACACCGGGGAGCTGTTTTTT.

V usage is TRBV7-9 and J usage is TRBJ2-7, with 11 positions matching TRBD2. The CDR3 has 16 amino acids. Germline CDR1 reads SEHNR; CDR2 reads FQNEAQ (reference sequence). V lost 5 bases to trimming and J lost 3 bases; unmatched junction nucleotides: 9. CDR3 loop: CASSPDMGLAVYEQYF. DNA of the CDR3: TGTGCCAGCAGCCCAGATATGGGACTAGCGGTCTACGAGCAGTACTTC.

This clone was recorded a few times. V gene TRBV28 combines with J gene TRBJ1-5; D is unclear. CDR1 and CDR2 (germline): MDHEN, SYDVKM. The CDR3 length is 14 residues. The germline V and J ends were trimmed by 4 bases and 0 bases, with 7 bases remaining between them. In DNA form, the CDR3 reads TGTGCCAGCAGTTATCCTTATAGCAATCAGCCCCAGCATTTT. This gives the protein CASSYPYSNQPQHF.

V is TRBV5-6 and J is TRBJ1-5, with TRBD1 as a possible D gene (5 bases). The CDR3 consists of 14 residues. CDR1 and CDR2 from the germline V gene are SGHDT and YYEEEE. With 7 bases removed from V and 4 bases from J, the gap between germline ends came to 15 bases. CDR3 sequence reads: CASSTQGVNQPQHF. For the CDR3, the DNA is TGTGCCAGCTCAACCCAGGGTGTTAATCAGCCCCAGCATTTT.

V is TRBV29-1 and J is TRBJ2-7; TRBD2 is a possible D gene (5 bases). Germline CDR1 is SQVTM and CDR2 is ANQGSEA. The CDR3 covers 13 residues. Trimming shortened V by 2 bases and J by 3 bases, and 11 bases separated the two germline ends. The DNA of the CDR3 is TGCAGCGTTGAAACCCCAGAGGGCTACGAGCAGTACTTC. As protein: CSVETPEGYEQYF.

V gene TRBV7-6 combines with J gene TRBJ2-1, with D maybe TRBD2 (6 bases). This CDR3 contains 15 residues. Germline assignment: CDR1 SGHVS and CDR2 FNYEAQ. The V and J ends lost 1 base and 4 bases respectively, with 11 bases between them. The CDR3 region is CASSLERAPYNEQFF. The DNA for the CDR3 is TGTGCCAGCAGCTTAGAGCGGGCCCCGTACAATGAGCAGTTCTTC.

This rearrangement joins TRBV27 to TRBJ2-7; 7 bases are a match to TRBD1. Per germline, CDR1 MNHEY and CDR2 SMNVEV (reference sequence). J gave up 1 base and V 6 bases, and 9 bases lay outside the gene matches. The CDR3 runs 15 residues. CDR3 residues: CASRKPGGPSYEQYF. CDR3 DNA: TGTGCCAGCAGAAAACCAGGGGGACCGTCCTACGAGCAGTACTTC.